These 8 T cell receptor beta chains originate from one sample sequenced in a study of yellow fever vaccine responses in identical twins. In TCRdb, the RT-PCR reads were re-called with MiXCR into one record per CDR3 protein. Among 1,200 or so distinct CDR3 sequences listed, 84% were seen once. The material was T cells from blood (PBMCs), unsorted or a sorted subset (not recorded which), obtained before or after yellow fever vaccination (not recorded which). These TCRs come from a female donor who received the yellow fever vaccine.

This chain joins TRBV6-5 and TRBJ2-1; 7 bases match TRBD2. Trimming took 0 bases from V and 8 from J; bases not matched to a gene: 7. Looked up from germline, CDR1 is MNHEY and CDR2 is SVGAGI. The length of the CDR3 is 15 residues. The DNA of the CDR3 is TGTGCCAGCAGTTACTCTGGCGGGGGTTACGATGAGCAGTTCTTC. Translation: CASSYSGGGYDEQFF.

CDR3: CASSPPAWGAGSGELFF. As DNA, the CDR3 is TGTGCCAGCAGCCCCCCCGCGTGGGGGGCAGGTTCCGGGGAGCTGTTTTTT. J is TRBJ2-2 and V is TRBV11-1; D is perhaps TRBD1 or TRBD2 (6 bases each). CDR1 is SGHAT and CDR2 is FQDESV in the germline V gene (reference sequence). The CDR3 sequence is 17 residues long. V lost 5 bases and J lost 6, with 22 bases in between.

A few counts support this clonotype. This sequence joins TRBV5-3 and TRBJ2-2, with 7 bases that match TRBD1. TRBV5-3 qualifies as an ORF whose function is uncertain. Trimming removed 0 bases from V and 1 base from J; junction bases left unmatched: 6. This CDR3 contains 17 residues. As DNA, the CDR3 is TGTGCCAGAAGCTTGGCCAATTGGACAGGGAACACCGGGGAGCTGTTTTTT. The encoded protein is CARSLANWTGNTGELFF.

CDR3 in amino acids: CSAGFLRETQYF. The CDR3 DNA sequence: TGCAGCGCAGGGTTCTTGCGAGAGACCCAGTACTTC. This sequence joins TRBV29-1 and TRBJ2-5; perhaps TRBD1 as D (5 bases). Germline V CDR1 and CDR2: SQVTM, ANQGSEA. This CDR3 has 12 residues. Trimming stripped 7 bases from V and 4 bases from J, with 13 bases between.

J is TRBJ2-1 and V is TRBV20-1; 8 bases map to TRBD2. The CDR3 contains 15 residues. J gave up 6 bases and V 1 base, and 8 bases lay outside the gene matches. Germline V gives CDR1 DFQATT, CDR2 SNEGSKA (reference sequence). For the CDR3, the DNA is TGCAGTGCTAGAGCACGGGAGGGCCTCAGCAATGAGCAGTTCTTC. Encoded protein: CSARAREGLSNEQFF.

In nucleotides, the CDR3 is TGCAGCATGACTAGCATCAATGAGCAGTTCTTC. It encodes CSMTSINEQFF. V gene TRBV29-1 combines with J gene TRBJ2-1, with 7 bases lining up with TRBD2. The CDR3 is made up of 11 amino acids. The ends lost 8 bases at V and 6 bases at J; junction bases unmatched: 4. The V gene's germline CDR1 is SQVTM and CDR2 ANQGSEA.

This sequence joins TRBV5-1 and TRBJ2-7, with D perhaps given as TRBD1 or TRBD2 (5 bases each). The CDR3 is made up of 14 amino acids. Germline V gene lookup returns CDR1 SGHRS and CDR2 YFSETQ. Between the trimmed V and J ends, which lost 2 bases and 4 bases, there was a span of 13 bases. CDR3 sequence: CASSLRDRLYEQYF. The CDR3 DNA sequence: TGCGCCAGCAGCTTAAGGGACCGACTTTACGAGCAGTACTTC.

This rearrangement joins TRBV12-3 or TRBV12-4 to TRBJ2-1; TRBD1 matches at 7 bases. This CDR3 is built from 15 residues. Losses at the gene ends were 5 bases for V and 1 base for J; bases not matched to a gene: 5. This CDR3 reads CASSPDRASYNEQFF. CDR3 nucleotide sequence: TGTGCCAGCAGTCCAGACAGGGCATCCTACAATGAGCAGTTCTTC.